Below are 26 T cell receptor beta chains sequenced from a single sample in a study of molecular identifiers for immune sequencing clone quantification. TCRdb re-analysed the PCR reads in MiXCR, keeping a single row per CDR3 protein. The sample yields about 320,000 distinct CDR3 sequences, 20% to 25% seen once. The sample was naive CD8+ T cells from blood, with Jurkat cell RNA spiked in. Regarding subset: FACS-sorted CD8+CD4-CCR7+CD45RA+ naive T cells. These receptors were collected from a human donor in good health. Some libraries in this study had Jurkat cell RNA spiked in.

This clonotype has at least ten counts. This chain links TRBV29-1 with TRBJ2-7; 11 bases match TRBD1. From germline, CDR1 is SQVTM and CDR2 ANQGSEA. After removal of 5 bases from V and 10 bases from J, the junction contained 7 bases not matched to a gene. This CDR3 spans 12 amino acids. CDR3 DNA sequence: TGCAGCGTTACAGGGACAGGGGGACAACAGTACTTC. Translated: CSVTGTGGQQYF.

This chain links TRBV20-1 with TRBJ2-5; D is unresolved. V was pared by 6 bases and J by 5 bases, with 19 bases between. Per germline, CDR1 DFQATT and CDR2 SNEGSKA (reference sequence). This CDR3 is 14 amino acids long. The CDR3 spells CSATSQDTWETQYF. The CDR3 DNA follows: TGCAGTGCCACCTCTCAGGATACGTGGGAGACCCAGTACTTC.

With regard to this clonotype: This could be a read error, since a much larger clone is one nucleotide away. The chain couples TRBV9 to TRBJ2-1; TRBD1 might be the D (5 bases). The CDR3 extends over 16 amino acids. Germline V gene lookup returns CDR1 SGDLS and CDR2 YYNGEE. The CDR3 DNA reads TGTGCCAGCAGCGAAGATGACAGTGACTCCTACAATGAGCAGCTCTTC. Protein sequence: CASSEDDSDSYNEQLF.

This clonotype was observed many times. The CDR3 spells CASSQVGQGDYEQYF. For the CDR3, the DNA is TGCGCCAGCAGCCAAGTGGGACAGGGGGACTACGAGCAGTACTTC. This chain uses TRBV4-1 with TRBJ2-7; 11 bases line up with TRBD1. This CDR3 region has 15 residues. Germline V gene sequence: CDR1 MGHRA, CDR2 YSYEKL. With V trimmed by 1 base and J by 3 bases, 2 bases remained unmatched.

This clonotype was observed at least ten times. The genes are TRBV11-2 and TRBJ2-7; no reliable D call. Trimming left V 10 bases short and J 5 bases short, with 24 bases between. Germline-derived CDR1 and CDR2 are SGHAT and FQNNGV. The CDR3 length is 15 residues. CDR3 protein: CATAGESVYPDEQYF. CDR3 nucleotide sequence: TGTGCCACAGCTGGCGAGTCTGTGTATCCGGACGAGCAGTACTTC.

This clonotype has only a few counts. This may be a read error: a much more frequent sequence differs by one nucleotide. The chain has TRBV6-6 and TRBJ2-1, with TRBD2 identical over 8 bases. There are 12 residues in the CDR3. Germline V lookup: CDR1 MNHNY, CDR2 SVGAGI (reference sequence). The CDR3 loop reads CASSYLEPGGAF. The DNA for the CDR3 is TGTGCCAGCAGTTACCTGGAACCCGGGGGGGCCTTC.

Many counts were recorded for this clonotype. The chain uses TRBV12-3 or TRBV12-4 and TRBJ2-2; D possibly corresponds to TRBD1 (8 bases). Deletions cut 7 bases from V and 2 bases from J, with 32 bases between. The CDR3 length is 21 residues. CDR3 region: CASNFVLGEQGGDRNTGELFF. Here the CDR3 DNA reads TGTGCCAGCAATTTCGTTCTGGGAGAACAGGGGGGGGACAGAAACACCGGGGAGCTGTTTTTT.

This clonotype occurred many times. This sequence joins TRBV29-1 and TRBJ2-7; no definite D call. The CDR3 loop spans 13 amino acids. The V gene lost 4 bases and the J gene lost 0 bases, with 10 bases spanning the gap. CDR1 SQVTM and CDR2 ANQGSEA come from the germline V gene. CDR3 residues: CSVVSQHSYEQYF. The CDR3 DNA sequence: TGCAGCGTTGTGTCCCAGCACTCCTACGAGCAGTACTTC.

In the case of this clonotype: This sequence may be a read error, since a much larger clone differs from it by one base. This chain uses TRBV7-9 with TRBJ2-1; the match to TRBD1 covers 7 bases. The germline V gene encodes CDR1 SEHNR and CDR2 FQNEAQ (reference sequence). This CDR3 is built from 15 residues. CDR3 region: CASSPGTAPYNERFF. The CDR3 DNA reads TGTGCCAGCAGCCCCGGGACAGCTCCCTACAATGAGCGGTTCTTC.

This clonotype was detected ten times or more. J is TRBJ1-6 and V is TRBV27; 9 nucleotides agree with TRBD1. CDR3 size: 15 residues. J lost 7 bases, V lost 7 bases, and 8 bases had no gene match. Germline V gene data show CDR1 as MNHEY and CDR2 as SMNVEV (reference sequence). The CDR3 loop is CASTLMGQGNSPLHF. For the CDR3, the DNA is TGTGCCAGCACCCTCATGGGACAGGGCAATTCACCCCTCCACTTT.

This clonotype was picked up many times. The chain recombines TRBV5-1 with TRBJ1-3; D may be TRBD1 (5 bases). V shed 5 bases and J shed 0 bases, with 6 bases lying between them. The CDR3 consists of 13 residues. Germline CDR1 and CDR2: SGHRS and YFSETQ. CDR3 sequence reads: CASRTDSGNTIYF. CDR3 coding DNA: TGCGCCAGCAGGACAGACTCTGGAAACACCATATATTTT.

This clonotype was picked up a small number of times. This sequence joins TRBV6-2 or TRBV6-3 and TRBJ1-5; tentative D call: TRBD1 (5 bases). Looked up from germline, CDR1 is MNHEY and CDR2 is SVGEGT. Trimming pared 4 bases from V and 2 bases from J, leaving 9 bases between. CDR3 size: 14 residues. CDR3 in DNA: TGTGCCAGCAGTTCAGGGATTGGCAATCAGCCCCAGCATTTT. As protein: CASSSGIGNQPQHF.

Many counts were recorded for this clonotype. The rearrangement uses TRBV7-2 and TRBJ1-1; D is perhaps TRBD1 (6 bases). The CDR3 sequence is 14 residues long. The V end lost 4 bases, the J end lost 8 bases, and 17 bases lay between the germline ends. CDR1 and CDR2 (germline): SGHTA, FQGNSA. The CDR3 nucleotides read TGTGCCAGCAGCTCTTTCCTGGGACACCGCGAAGCTTTCTTT. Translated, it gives CASSSFLGHREAFF.

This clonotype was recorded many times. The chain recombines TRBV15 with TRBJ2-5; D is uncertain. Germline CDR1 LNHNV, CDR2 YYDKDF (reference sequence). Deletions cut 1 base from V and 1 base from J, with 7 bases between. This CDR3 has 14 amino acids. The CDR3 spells CATSRAATQETQYF. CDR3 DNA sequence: TGTGCCACCAGCAGAGCCGCCACCCAAGAGACCCAGTACTTC.

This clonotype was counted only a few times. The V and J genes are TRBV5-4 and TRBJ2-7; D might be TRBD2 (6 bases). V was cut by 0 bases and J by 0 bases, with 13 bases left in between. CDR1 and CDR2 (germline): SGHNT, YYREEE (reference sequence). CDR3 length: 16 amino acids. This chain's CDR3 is CASSLAASASSYEQYF. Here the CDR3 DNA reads TGTGCCAGCAGCTTGGCTGCTAGCGCGAGCTCCTACGAGCAGTACTTC.

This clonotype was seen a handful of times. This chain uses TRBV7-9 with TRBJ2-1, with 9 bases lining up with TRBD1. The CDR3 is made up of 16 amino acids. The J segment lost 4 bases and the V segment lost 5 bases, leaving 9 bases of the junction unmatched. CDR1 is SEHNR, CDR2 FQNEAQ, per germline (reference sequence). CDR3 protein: CASSPRTGTGYNEQFF. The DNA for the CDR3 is TGTGCCAGCAGCCCACGAACCGGGACAGGGTACAATGAGCAGTTCTTC. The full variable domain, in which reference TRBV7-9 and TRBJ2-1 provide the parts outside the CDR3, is DTGVSQNPRHKITKRGQNVTFRCDPISEHNRLYWYRQTLGQGPEFLTYFQNEAQLEKSRLLSDRFSAERPKGSFSTLEIQRTEQGDSAMYLCASSPRTGTGYNEQFFGPGTRLTVL.

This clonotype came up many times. The CDR3 reads CSARETGVEQYF. The CDR3 DNA reads as TGCAGTGCTAGGGAAACAGGGGTCGAGCAGTACTTC. The chain combines TRBV20-1 with TRBJ2-7, with 7 bases aligning to TRBD1. The CDR3 totals 12 residues. CDR1 is DFQATT and CDR2 is SNEGSKA in the germline V gene (reference sequence). Trimming removed 3 bases from V and 6 bases from J; junction bases left unmatched: 5.

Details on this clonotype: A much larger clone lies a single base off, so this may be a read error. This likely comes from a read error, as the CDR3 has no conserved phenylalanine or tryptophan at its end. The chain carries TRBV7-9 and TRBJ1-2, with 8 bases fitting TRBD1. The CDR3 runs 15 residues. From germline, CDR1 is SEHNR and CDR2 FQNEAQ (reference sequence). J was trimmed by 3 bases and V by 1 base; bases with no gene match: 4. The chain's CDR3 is CASSLGLQGDYGYTL. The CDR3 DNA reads TGTGCCAGCAGCTTAGGCTTACAGGGGGACTATGGCTACACCCTC.

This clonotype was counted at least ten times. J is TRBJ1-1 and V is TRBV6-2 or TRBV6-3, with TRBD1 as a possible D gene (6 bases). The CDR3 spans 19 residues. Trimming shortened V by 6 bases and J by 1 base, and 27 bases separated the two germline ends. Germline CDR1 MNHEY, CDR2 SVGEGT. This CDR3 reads CASSAPPPVPGQSNTEAFF. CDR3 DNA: TGTGCCAGCAGCGCGCCTCCCCCCGTGCCCGGACAGTCGAACACTGAAGCTTTCTTT.

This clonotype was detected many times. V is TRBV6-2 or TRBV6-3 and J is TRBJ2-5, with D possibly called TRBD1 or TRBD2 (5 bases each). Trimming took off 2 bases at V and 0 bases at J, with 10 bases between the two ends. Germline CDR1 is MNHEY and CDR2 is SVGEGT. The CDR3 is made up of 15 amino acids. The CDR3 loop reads CASSYIGTDQETQYF. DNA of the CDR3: TGTGCCAGCAGTTACATCGGGACGGACCAAGAGACCCAGTACTTC.

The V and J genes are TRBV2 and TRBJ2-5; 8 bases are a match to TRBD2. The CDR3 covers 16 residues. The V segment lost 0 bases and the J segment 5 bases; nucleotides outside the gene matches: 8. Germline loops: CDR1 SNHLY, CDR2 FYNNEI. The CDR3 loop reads CASSEASSGVDETQYF. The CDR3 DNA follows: TGTGCCAGCAGTGAAGCCAGTAGCGGGGTCGACGAGACCCAGTACTTC.

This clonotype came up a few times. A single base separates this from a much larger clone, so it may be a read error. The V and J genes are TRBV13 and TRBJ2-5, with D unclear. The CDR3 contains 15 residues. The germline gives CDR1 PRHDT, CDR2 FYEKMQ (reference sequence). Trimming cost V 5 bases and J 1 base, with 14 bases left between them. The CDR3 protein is CASSVKSILQETQYF. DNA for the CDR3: TGTGCCAGCAGCGTAAAATCGATTCTCCAAGAGACCCAGTACTTC. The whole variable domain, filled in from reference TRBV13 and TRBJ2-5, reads AAGVIQSPRHLIKEKRETATLKCYPIPRHDTVYWYQQGPGQDPQFLISFYEKMQSDKGSIPDRFSAQQFSDYHSELNMSSLELGDSALYFCASSVKSILQETQYFGPGTRLLVL.

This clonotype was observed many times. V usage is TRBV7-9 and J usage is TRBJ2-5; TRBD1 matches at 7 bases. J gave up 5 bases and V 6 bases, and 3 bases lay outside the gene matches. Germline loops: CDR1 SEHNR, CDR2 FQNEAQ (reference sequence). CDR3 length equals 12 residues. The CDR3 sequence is CASRYRGETQYF. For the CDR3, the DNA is TGTGCCAGCAGATACAGGGGTGAGACCCAGTACTTC.

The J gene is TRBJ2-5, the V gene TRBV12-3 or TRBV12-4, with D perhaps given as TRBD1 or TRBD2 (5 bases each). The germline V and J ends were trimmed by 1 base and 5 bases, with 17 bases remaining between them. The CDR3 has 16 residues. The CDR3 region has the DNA TGTGCCAGCAGTTTAGAGGGACCCGGAGTGGTGGAGACCCAGTACTTC. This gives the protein CASSLEGPGVVETQYF.

The CDR3 sequence is CASSFWGQGNQPQHF. CDR3 coding DNA: TGTGCCAGCAGCTTTTGGGGACAGGGCAATCAGCCCCAGCATTTT. The chain uses TRBV5-6 and TRBJ1-5; 8 positions agree with TRBD1. V lost 2 bases and J lost 2; bases outside the gene matches: 3. This CDR3 contains 15 residues. Germline values: CDR1 SGHDT, CDR2 YYEEEE. Full variable domain (missing parts from reference TRBV5-6 and TRBJ1-5): DAGVTQSPTHLIKTRGQQVTLRCSPKSGHDTVSWYQQALGQGPQFIFQYYEEEERQRGNFPDRFSGHQFPNYSSELNVNALLLGDSALYLCASSFWGQGNQPQHFGDGTRLSIL.

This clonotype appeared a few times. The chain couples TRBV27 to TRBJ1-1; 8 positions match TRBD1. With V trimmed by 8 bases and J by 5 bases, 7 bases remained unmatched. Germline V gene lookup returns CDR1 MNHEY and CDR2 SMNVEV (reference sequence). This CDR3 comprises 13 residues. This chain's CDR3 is CASGTGVQTEAFF. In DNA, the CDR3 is TGTGCCAGCGGGACAGGTGTGCAAACTGAAGCTTTCTTT.